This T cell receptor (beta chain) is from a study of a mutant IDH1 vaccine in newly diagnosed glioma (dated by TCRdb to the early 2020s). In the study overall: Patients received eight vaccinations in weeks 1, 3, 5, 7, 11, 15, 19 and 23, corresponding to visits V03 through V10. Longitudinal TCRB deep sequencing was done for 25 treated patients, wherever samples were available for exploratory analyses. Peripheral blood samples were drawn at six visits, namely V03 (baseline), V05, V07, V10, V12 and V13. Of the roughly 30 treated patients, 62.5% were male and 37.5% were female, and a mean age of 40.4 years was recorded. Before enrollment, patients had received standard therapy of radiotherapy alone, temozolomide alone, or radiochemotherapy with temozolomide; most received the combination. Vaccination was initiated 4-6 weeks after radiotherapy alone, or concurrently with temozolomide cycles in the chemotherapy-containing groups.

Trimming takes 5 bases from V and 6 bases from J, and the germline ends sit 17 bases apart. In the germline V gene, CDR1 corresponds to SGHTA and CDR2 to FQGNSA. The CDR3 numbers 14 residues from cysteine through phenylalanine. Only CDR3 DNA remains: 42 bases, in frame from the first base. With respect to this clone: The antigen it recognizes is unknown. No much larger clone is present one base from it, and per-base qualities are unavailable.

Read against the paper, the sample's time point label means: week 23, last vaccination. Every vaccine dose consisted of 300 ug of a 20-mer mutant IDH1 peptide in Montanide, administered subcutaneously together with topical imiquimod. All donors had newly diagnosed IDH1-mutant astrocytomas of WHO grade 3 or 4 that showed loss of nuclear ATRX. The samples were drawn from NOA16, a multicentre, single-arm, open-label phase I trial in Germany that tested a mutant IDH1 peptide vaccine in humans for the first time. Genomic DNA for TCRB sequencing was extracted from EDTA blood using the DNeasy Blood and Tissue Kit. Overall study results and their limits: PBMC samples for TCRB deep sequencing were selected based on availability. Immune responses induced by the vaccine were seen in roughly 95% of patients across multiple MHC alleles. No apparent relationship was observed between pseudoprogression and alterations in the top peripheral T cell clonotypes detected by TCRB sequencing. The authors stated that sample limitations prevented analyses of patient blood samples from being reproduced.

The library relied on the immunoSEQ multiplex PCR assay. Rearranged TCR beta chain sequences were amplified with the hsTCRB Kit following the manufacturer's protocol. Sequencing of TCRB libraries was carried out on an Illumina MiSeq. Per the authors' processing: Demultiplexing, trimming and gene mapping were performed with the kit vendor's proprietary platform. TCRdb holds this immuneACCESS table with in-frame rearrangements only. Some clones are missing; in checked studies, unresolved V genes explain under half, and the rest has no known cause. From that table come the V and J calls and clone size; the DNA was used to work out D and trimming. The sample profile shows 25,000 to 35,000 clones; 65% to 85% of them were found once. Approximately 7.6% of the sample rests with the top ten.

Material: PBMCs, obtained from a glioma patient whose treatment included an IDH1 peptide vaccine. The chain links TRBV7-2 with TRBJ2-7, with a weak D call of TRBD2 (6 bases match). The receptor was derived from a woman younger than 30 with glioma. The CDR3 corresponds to CASSLSGPLSEQYF. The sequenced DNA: TGTGCCAGCAGCCTCAGCGGGCCCCTTAGCGAGCAGTACTTC.